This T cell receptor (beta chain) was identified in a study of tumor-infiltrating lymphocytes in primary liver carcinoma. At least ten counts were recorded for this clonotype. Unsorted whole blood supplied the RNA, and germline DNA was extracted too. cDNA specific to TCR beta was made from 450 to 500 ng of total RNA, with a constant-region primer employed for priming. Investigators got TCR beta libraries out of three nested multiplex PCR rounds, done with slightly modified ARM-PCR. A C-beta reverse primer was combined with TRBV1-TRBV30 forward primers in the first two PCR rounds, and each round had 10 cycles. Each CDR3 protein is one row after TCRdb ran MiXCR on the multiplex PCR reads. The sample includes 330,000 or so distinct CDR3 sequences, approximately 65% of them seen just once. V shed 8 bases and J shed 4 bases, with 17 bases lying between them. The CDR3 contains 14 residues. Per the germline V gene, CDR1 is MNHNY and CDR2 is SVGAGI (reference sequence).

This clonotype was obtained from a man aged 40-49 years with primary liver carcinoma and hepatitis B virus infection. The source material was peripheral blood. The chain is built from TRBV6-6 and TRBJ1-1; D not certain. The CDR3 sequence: CASAVAGSGTEAFF. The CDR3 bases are TGTGCCAGCGCCGTAGCGGGTTCTGGCACTGAAGCTTTCTTT.